This T cell receptor (beta chain) originates from a study of PD-1 blockade in classical Hodgkin lymphoma. Study context: Every 2 weeks, patients got 3 mg/kg intravenous nivolumab. The study's findings and limits: CD4+ TCR diversity climbed significantly by C4D1, unlike CD8+ TCR diversity. The authors have not defined what causes the repertoire differences, possibly disease activity or prior therapy.

The CDR3 runs 14 residues. V gave up 6 bases and J gave up 2 bases, with 14 bases separating them. Per germline, CDR1 SGHRS and CDR2 YFSETQ. This clone was observed a few times. Its antigen is not identified. Noted time point: cycle 4 day 1 (C4D1), after five to seven weeks of nivolumab. Every patient had relapsed following autologous stem cell transplantation, and cohorts differed in brentuximab vedotin exposure. Under best response, outcomes were complete response, partial response or progressive disease. Only in-frame clones appear in the TCRdb table, and some are missing; sequencing was by immunoSEQ multiplex PCR. The table shows roughly 17,000 clones, with about 83% occurring only once.

The source material was peripheral blood mononuclear cells (PBMCs), sampled before the fourth cycle of nivolumab. This clonotype originated in a human donor with classical Hodgkin lymphoma. V and J are TRBV5-1 and TRBJ2-5, with a possible D match to TRBD1 (8 bases). The CDR3 DNA reads TGCGCCAGCACACAGGGGGGGGTTCAAGAGACCCAGTACTTC. This sequence encodes CASTQGGVQETQYF.